Below, 14 T cell receptor beta chains from the same sample are listed, as sequenced in a study of cytomegalovirus exposure and HLA in healthy donors. PCR employed 60 Vbeta and 13 Jbeta primers. Only in-frame clones appear in the TCRdb table, and some are missing; sequencing was by immunoSEQ multiplex PCR. The table lists 150,000 to 200,000 clones, 60% to 85% of them singletons, with about 1.6% in the top ten. Specimen: PBMCs. The receptors derive from a man between 18 and 35 years old in good health and CMV-seronegative.

This clone was detected a few times. V usage is TRBV9 and J usage is TRBJ2-5; D ambiguous. The V end was cut by 4 bases, the J end by 2 bases, with 18 bases between. The CDR3 consists of 16 residues. Germline V gene sequence: CDR1 SGDLS, CDR2 YYNGEE. The CDR3 DNA reads TGTGCCAGCAGCACCAGTCCACAGCAATCGCAAGAGACCCAGTACTTC. Translation: CASSTSPQQSQETQYF. Variable domain in full (rest from reference TRBV9 and TRBJ2-5): DSGVTQTPKHLITATGQRVTLRCSPRSGDLSVYWYQQSLDQGLQFLIQYYNGEERAKGNILERFSAQQFPDLHSELNLSSLELGDSALYFCASSTSPQQSQETQYFGPGTRLLVL.

CDR3: CASSYRDRLLNTEAFF. CDR3 DNA sequence: TGTGCCAGCAGTTATAGGGACAGACTATTGAACACTGAAGCTTTCTTT. The J gene is TRBJ1-1, the V gene TRBV28, with TRBD1 matching 7 bases. The CDR3 sequence is 16 residues long. The V gene's germline CDR1 is MDHEN and CDR2 SYDVKM. V trimming: 4 bases; J trimming: 0 bases; junction bases outside the gene matches: 8.

CDR3 loop: CASSSTANSPLHF. CDR3 nucleotides: TGTGCCAGCAGCTCGACAGCTAATTCACCCCTCCACTTT. The rearrangement links TRBV7-9 to TRBJ1-6; D is possibly TRBD1 (5 bases). CDR1 and CDR2 (germline): SEHNR, FQNEAQ (reference sequence). The CDR3 has 13 amino acids. Trimming removed 4 bases at V and 6 bases at J, with 7 bases between.

This clone has only a few counts. This chain uses TRBV30 with TRBJ2-5, with 7 bases lining up with TRBD1. The CDR3 is 14 residues long. Germline trimming cut 4 bases from V and 4 bases from J; bases unmatched to any gene: 9. Germline CDR1 is GTSNPN and CDR2 is SVGIG (reference sequence). CDR3 sequence reads: CAWTYPGGGETQYF. The DNA for the CDR3 is TGTGCCTGGACCTATCCAGGGGGTGGAGAGACCCAGTACTTC. The full variable domain, in which reference TRBV30 and TRBJ2-5 provide the parts outside the CDR3, is SQTIHQWPATLVQPVGSPLSLECTVEGTSNPNLYWYRQAAGRGLQLLFYSVGIGQISSEVPQNLSASRPQDRQFILSSKKLLLSDSGFYLCAWTYPGGGETQYFGPGTRLLVL.

The chain combines TRBV6-6 with TRBJ1-5, with 7 bases fitting TRBD1. This CDR3 comprises 14 residues. V lost 3 bases to trimming and J lost 6 bases; unmatched junction nucleotides: 5. Per germline, CDR1 MNHNY and CDR2 SVGAGI (reference sequence). The CDR3 coding sequence is TGTGCCAGCAGTTATGACAGGGTGGTTCAGCCCCAGCATTTT. Amino acid sequence: CASSYDRVVQPQHF.

This clone came up a few times. The chain combines TRBV19 with TRBJ1-5; no definite D call. Between the trimmed V and J ends, which lost 1 base and 1 base, there was a span of 17 bases. Germline V gene sequence: CDR1 LNHDA, CDR2 SQIVND (reference sequence). The CDR3 runs to 18 residues. The CDR3 region is CASSIGENSWASNQPQHF. The DNA for the CDR3 is TGTGCCAGTAGTATAGGGGAGAATTCGTGGGCGAGCAATCAGCCCCAGCATTTT.

The chain recombines TRBV6-5 with TRBJ1-2; perhaps TRBD1 as D (5 bases). Germline-derived CDR1 and CDR2 are MNHEY and SVGAGI. V was clipped by 7 bases and J by 6 bases, with 12 bases between them. There are 12 residues in the CDR3. CDR3 residues: CASIPAGNGYTF. The CDR3 DNA reads TGTGCCAGCATCCCCGCAGGGAATGGCTACACCTTC.

This clone was observed a single time. This chain joins TRBV7-8 and TRBJ2-7, with a tentative D call TRBD2 (7 bases). Deletions cut 4 bases from V and 5 bases from J, with 18 bases between. Per the germline V gene, CDR1 is SGHVS and CDR2 is FQNEAQ. CDR3 length: 15 residues. Here the CDR3 reads CASSSRGGWGDEQYF. The CDR3 DNA is TGTGCCAGCAGCTCAAGGGGGGGGTGGGGCGACGAGCAGTACTTC.

V gene TRBV5-1 combines with J gene TRBJ2-2; the match to TRBD1 covers 9 bases. After removal of 3 bases from V and 4 bases from J, the junction contained 4 bases not matched to a gene. The CDR3 is 15 amino acids. CDR1 is SGHRS, CDR2 YFSETQ, per germline. The CDR3 nucleotides read TGCGCCAGCAGCTGGGGACAGGGCGGCACCGGGGAGCTGTTTTTT. It yields the protein CASSWGQGGTGELFF.

V is TRBV30 and J is TRBJ2-2; D not certain. The CDR3 spans 13 residues. Per germline, CDR1 GTSNPN and CDR2 SVGIG (reference sequence). The V end was cut by 2 bases, the J end by 6 bases, with 10 bases between. This CDR3 is CAWSTSVPGELFF. The CDR3 DNA is TGTGCCTGGAGTACGAGCGTTCCCGGGGAGCTGTTTTTT.

The V gene is TRBV7-9, the J gene TRBJ2-7, with D hard to call. This CDR3 region has 15 residues. V lost 5 bases to trimming and J lost 0 bases, with 14 bases between them. Germline loops: CDR1 SEHNR, CDR2 FQNEAQ (reference sequence). The CDR3 is CASSPRAVSSYEQYF. CDR3 sequence (DNA): TGTGCCAGCAGCCCTCGCGCGGTGAGCTCCTACGAGCAGTACTTC.

J is TRBJ1-1 and V is TRBV6-5, with D hard to call. There are 16 residues in the CDR3. Germline V gives CDR1 MNHEY, CDR2 SVGAGI. The germline V and J ends were trimmed by 4 bases and 1 base, with 16 bases remaining between them. In DNA, the CDR3 is TGTGCCAGCAGTTCCCCAGCCTCACGGGGGAACACTGAAGCTTTCTTT. Its translation: CASSSPASRGNTEAFF.

This chain connects TRBV29-1 to TRBJ2-2; the D gene is possibly TRBD2 (6 bases). Germline CDR1 and CDR2: SQVTM and ANQGSEA. V was clipped by 3 bases and J by 5 bases, with 7 bases between them. The CDR3 is 12 residues long. The CDR3 DNA reads TGCAGCGTTGATGGGGGGACCGGGGAGCTGTTTTTT. Its translation is CSVDGGTGELFF.

The V gene is TRBV5-6, the J gene TRBJ1-1; a weak D match, TRBD1 (5 bases). Trimming stripped 3 bases from V and 6 bases from J, with 18 bases between. The CDR3 is 15 residues long. Germline V gives CDR1 SGHDT, CDR2 YYEEEE. This CDR3 is CASSSRQGFDAEAFF. The CDR3 DNA reads TGTGCCAGCAGCTCCCGGCAGGGCTTTGACGCTGAAGCTTTCTTT.